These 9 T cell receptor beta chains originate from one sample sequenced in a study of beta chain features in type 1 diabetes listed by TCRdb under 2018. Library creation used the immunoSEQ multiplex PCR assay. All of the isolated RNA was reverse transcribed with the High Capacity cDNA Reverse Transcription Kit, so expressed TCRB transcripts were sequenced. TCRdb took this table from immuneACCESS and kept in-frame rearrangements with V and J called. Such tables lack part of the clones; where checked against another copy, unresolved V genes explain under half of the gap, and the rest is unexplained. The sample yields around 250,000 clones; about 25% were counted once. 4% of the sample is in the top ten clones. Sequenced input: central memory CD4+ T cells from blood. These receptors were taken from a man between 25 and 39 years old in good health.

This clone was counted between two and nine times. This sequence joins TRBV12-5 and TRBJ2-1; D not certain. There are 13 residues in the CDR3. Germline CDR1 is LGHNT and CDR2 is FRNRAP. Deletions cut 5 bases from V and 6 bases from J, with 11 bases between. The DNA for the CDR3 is TGTGCTAGTGGTATTGGCAGCGTCAATGAGCAGTTCTTC. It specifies CASGIGSVNEQFF.

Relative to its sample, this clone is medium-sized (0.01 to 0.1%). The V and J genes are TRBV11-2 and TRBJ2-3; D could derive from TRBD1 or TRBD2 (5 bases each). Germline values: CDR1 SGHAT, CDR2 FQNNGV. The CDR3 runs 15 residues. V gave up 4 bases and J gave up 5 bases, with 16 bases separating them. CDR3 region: CASSSLAGTQDTQYF. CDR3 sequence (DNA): TGTGCCAGCAGCTCCTTAGCCGGGACGCAAGATACGCAGTATTTT.

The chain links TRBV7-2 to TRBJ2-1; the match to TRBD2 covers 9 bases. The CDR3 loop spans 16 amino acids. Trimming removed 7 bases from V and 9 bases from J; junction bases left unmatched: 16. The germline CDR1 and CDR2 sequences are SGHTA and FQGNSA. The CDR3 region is CASIRRRTSVGGEQFF. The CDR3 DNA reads TGTGCCAGCATCCGCAGGAGGACTAGCGTAGGGGGTGAGCAGTTCTTC. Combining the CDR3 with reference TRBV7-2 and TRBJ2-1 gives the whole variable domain GAGVSQSPSNKVTEKGKDVELRCDPISGHTALYWYRQSLGQGLEFLIYFQGNSAPDKSGLPSDRFSAERTGGSVSTLTIQRTQQEDSAVYLCASIRRRTSVGGEQFFGPGTRLTVL.

CDR3 coding DNA: TGTGCCAGCAGCTTTGACACCACCTACAATGAGCAGTTCTTC. It translates to CASSFDTTYNEQFF. The chain uses TRBV5-6 and TRBJ2-1; D is uncertain. The ends were cut back, 2 bases at V and 2 bases at J, with 8 bases in the middle. This CDR3 contains 14 residues. Germline assignment: CDR1 SGHDT and CDR2 YYEEEE.

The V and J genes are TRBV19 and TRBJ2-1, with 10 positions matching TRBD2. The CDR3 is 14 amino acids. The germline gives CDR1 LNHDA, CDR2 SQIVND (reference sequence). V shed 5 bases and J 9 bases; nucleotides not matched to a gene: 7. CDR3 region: CASSPRTSGTEQFF. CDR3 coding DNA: TGTGCCAGTAGTCCGCGGACTAGCGGAACTGAGCAGTTCTTC.

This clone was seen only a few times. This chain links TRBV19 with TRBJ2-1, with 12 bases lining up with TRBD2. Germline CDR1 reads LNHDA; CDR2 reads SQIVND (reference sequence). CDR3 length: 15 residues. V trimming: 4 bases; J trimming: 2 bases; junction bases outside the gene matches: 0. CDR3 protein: CASSTSGRAYNEQFF. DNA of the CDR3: TGTGCCAGTAGTACTAGCGGGAGGGCCTACAATGAGCAGTTCTTC.

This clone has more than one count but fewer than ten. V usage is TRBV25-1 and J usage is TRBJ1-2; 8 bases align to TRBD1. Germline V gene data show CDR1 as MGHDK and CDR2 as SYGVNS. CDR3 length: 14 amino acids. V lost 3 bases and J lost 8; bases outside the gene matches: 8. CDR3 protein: CASSDLGQGGGYTF. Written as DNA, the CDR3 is TGTGCCAGCAGTGACCTCGGACAGGGTGGAGGCTACACCTTC.

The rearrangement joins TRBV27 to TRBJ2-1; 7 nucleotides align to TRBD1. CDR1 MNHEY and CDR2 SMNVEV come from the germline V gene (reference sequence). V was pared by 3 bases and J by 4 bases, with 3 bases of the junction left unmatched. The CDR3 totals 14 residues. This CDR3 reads CASSLGQIYNEQFF. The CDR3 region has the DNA TGTGCCAGCAGTTTGGGACAGATTTACAATGAGCAGTTCTTC.

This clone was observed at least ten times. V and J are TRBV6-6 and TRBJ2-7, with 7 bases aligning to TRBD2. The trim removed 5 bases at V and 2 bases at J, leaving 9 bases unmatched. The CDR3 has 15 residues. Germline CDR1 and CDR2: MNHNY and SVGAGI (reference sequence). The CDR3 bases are TGTGCCAGCAGTCTGTCAATGGGGACTACCTACGAGCAGTACTTC. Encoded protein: CASSLSMGTTYEQYF.